This TCR beta chain was profiled in a study of blood T cell repertoires in COVID-19. Across the whole study: T cells, B-cell-depleted T cells, or PBMCs supplied cDNA or gDNA.

V was trimmed by 2 bases and J by 5 bases, leaving 19 bases between them. CDR1 and CDR2 from the germline V gene are MNHNY and SVGAGI (reference sequence). The CDR3 is made up of 16 amino acids. This table comes from immunoSEQ multiplex PCR, and its TCRdb copy is limited to in-frame clones, with some not included. This table has around 230,000 clones, about 85% appearing once. Input material: peripheral blood. This clonotype originated in a man aged 40-49 years with acute or convalescent COVID-19. The gene calls are TRBV6-6 and TRBJ2-7; tentative D call: TRBD2 (7 bases). For the CDR3, the DNA is TGTGCCAGCAGTTACCTTTCGGTGGGGGGGGCCAACGAGCAGTACTTC. Its protein product is CASSYLSVGGANEQYF.